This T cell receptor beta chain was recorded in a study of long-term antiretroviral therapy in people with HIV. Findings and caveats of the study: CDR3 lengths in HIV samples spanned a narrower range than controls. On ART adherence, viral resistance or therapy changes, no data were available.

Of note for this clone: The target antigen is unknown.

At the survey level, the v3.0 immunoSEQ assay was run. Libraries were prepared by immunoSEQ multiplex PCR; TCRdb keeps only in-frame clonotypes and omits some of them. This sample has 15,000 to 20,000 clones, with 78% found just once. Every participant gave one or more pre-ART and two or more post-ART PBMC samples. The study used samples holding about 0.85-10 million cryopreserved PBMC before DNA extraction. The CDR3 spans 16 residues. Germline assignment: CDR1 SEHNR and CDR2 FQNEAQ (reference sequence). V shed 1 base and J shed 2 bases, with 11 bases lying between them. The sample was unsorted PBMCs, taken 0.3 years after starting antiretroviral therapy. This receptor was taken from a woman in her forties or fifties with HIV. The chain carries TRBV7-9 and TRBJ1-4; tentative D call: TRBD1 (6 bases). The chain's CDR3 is CASSLGRGATNEKLFF. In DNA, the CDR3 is TGTGCCAGCAGCTTAGGCAGGGGCGCGACTAATGAAAAACTGTTTTTT.